The clone carrying this T cell receptor beta chain appeared a single time. The antigen remains undetermined. This entry belongs to a study of cytomegalovirus exposure and HLA in healthy donors. The PCR was carried out with 60 Vbeta primers and 13 Jbeta primers. Libraries were prepared by immunoSEQ multiplex PCR; TCRdb keeps only in-frame clonotypes and omits some of them. The sample has roughly 120,000 clones; about 80% are singletons. Whole-study results and caveats: At a 0.05 false discovery rate, a later analysis found 16,951 TCR beta sequences to be associated with HLA alleles. A later analysis linked a missense variant in DCLRE1C to the trimming of TCR beta V and J genes.

The V and J ends lost 3 bases and 3 bases, in that order; junction bases with no gene match: 9. Germline V gene data show CDR1 as LNHNV and CDR2 as YYDKDF (reference sequence). This CDR3 contains 16 residues. This TCR was recovered from a man aged 30 to 45 in good health and CMV-seropositive. Specimen: PBMCs. The chain couples TRBV15 to TRBJ2-7, with 9 nucleotides matching TRBD2. CDR3 loop: CATSSGPASGNYEQYF. The CDR3 coding sequence is TGTGCCACCAGCAGTGGACCGGCTAGCGGGAACTACGAGCAGTACTTC.